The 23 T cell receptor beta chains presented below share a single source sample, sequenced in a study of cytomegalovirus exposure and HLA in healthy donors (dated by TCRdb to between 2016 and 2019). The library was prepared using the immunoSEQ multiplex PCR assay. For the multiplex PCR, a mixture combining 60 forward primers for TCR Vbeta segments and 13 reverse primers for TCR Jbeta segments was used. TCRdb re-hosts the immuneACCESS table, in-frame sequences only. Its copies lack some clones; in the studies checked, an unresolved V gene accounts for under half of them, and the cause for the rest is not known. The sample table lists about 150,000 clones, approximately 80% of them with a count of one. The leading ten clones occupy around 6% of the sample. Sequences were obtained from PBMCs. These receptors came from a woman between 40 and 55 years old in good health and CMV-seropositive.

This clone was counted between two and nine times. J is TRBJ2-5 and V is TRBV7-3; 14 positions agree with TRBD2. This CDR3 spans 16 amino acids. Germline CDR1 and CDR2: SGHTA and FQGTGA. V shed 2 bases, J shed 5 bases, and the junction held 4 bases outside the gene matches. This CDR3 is CASSLGTSGSTETQYF. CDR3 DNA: TGTGCCAGCAGCTTAGGGACTAGCGGGAGTACGGAGACCCAGTACTTC.

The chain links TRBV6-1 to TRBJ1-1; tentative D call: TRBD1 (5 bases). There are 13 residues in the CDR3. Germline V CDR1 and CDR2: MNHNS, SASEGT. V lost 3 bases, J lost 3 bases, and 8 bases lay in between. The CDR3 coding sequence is TGTGCCAGCAGTGACGTACAGGACACTGAAGCTTTCTTT. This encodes CASSDVQDTEAFF.

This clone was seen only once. CDR3 in amino acids: CASSYSQLARETQYF. The CDR3 region has the DNA TGTGCCAGCAGTTACAGTCAACTAGCCAGAGAGACCCAGTACTTC. The V and J genes are TRBV6-6 and TRBJ2-5; tentatively, D is TRBD2 (6 bases). The ends were cut back, 2 bases at V and 4 bases at J, with 14 bases in the middle. Germline loops: CDR1 MNHNY, CDR2 SVGAGI (reference sequence). The CDR3 spans 15 residues.

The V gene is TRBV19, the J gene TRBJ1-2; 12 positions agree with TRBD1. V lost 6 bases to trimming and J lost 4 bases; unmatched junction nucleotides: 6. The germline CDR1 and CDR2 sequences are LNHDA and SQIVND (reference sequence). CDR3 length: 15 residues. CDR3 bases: TGTGCCAGTAGCCGGGGACAGGGGGCCCCCTATGGCTACACCTTC. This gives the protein CASSRGQGAPYGYTF.

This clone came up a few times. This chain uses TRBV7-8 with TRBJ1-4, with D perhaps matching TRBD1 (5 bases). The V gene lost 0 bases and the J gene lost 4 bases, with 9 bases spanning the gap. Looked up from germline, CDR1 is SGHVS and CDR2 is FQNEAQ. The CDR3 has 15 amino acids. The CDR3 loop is CASSLAGRVNEKLFF. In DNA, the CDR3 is TGTGCCAGCAGCTTAGCGGGCAGGGTTAATGAAAAACTGTTTTTT.

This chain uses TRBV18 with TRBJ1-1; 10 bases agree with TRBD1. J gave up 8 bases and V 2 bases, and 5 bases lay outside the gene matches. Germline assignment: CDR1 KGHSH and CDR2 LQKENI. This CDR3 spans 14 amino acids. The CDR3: CASSPRTGGWEAFF. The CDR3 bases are TGTGCCAGCTCACCAAGGACAGGGGGATGGGAAGCTTTCTTT. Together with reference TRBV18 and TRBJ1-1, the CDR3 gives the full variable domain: NAGVMQNPRHLVRRRGQEARLRCSPMKGHSHVYWYRQLPEEGLKFMVYLQKENIIDESGMPKERFSAEFPKEGPSILRIQQVVRGDSAAYFCASSPRTGGWEAFFGQGTRLTVV.

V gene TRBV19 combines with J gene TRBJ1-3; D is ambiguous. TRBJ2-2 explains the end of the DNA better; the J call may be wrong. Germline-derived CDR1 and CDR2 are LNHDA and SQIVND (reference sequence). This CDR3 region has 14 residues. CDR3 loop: CASSITANTGELFF. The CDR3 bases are TGTGCCAGTAGTATAACAGCGAACACCGGGGAGCTGTTTTTT.

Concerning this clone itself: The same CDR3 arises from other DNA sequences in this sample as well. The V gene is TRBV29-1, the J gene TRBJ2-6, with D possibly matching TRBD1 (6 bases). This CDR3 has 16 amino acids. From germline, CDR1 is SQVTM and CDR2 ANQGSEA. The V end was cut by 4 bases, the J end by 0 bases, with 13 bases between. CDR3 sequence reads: CSVVDRLSSGANVLTF. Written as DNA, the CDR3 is TGCAGCGTTGTGGACAGATTAAGCTCTGGGGCCAACGTCCTGACTTTC. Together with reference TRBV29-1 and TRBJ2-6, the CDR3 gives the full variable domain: SAVISQKPSRDICQRGTSLTIQCQVDSQVTMMFWYRQQPGQSLTLIATANQGSEATYESGFVIDKFPISRPNLTFSTLTVSNMSPEDSSIYLCSVVDRLSSGANVLTFGAGSRLTVL.

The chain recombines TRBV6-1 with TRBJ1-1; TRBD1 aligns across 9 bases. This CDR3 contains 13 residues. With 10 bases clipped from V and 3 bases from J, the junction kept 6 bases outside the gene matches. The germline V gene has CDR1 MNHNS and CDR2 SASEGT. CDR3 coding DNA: TGTGCCATTCCGGGACAGGGCTACACTGAAGCTTTCTTT. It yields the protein CAIPGQGYTEAFF.

The CDR3 here is CASSGSGDTGELFF. In nucleotides, the CDR3 is TGTGCCAGTTCGGGGTCGGGTGACACCGGGGAGCTGTTTTTT. The chain links TRBV7-9 to TRBJ2-2; D is perhaps TRBD2 (5 bases). Trimming pared 9 bases from V and 3 bases from J, leaving 14 bases between. CDR1 is SEHNR and CDR2 is FQNEAQ in the germline V gene (reference sequence). The CDR3 consists of 14 residues.

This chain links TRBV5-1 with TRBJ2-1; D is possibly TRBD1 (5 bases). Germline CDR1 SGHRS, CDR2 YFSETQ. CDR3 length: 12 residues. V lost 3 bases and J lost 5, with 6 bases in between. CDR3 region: CASSWGDNEQFF. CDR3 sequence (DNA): TGCGCCAGCAGCTGGGGCGACAATGAGCAGTTCTTC.

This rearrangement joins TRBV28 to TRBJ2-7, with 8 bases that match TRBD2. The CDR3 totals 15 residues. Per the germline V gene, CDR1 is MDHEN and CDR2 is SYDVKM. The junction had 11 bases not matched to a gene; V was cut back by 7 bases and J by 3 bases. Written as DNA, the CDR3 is TGTGCCAGCACCCGATTACAGGCGGGGGGCTACGAGCAGTACTTC. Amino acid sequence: CASTRLQAGGYEQYF.

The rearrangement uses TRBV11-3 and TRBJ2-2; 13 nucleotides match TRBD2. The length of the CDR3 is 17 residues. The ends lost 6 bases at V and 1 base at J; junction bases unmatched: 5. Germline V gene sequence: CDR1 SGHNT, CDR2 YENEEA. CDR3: CASSPGTSGMNTGELFF. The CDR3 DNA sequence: TGTGCCAGCAGTCCCGGGACTAGCGGGATGAACACCGGGGAGCTGTTTTTT.

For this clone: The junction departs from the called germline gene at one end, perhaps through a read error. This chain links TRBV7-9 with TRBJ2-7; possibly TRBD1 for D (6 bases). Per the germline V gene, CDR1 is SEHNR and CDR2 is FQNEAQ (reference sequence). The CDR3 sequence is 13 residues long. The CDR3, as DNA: TGTGCCAGCAGCGTAGCCGGGACAACTGGGCAGTACTTC. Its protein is CASSVAGTTGQYF.

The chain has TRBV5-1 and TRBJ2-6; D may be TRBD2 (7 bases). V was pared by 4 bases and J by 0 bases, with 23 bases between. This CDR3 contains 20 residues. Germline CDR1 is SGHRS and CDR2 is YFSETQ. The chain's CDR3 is CASSPLGGGGQYSGANVLTF. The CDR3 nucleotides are TGCGCCAGCAGCCCCCTAGGGGGGGGCGGACAGTACTCTGGGGCCAACGTCCTGACTTTC. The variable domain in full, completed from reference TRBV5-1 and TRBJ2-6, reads KAGVTQTPRYLIKTRGQQVTLSCSPISGHRSVSWYQQTPGQGLQFLFEYFSETQRNKGNFPGRFSGRQFSNSRSEMNVSTLELGDSALYLCASSPLGGGGQYSGANVLTFGAGSRLTVL.

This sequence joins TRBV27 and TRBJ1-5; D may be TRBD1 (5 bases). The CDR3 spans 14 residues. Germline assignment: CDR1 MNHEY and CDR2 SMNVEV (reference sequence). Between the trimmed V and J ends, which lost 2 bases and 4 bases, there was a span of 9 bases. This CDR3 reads CASSLQGGNQPQHF. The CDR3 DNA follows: TGTGCCAGCAGTTTACAGGGAGGGAATCAGCCCCAGCATTTT.

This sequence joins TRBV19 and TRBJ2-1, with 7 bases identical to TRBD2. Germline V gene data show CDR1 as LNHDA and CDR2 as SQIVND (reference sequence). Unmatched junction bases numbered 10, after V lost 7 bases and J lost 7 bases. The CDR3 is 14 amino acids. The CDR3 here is CASKIGGSLNEQFF. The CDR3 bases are TGTGCCAGTAAGATCGGCGGGAGTTTGAATGAGCAGTTCTTC. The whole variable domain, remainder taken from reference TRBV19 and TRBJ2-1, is DGGITQSPKYLFRKEGQNVTLSCEQNLNHDAMYWYRQDPGQGLRLIYYSQIVNDFQKGDIAEGYSVSREKKESFPLTVTSAQKNPTAFYLCASKIGGSLNEQFFGPGTRLTVL.

The CDR3 DNA is TGTGCCAGCAGAGACTTAAGGGACAGCGGCACTGAAGCTTTCTTT. Amino acid sequence: CASRDLRDSGTEAFF. This chain uses TRBV6-5 with TRBJ1-1; TRBD1 matches 7 bases. Germline V gene data show CDR1 as MNHEY and CDR2 as SVGAGI. V shed 6 bases, J shed 4 bases, and the junction held 11 bases outside the gene matches. CDR3 size: 15 residues.

The CDR3: CASSEDRYTGELFF. The CDR3 DNA reads TGTGCCAGCAGCGAGGACAGATACACCGGGGAGCTGTTTTTT. The chain carries TRBV7-2 and TRBJ2-2; maybe TRBD1 (6 bases). The germline V and J ends were trimmed by 5 bases and 3 bases, with 10 bases remaining between them. Per germline, CDR1 SGHTA and CDR2 FQGNSA. The CDR3 covers 14 residues.

The CDR3 coding sequence is TGCGCCAGCAGCTTGGGGCAGGGGCGGTTCACTGAAGCTTTCTTT. Protein product: CASSLGQGRFTEAFF. The V gene is TRBV5-1, the J gene TRBJ1-1; tentatively, D is TRBD1 (6 bases). V shed 0 bases and J shed 4 bases, with 13 bases lying between them. Germline assignment: CDR1 SGHRS and CDR2 YFSETQ. The CDR3 extends over 15 amino acids.

CDR3 residues: CASSSGSWTVEAFF. DNA for the CDR3: TGTGCCAGCAGCTCCGGGTCATGGACAGTTGAAGCTTTCTTT. The chain has TRBV11-2 and TRBJ1-1, with D perhaps matching TRBD1 (6 bases). The CDR3 contains 14 residues. Per germline, CDR1 SGHAT and CDR2 FQNNGV. Trimming removed 4 bases from V and 7 bases from J, with 16 bases in between.

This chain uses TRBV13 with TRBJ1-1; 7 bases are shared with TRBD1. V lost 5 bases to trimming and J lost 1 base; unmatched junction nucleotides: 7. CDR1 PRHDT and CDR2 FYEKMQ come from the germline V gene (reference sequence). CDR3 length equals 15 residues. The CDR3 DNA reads TGTGCCAGCAGCCCAGAGGGACAGAGGAACACTGAAGCTTTCTTT. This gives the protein CASSPEGQRNTEAFF. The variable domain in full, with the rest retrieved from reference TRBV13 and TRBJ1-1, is AAGVIQSPRHLIKEKRETATLKCYPIPRHDTVYWYQQGPGQDPQFLISFYEKMQSDKGSIPDRFSAQQFSDYHSELNMSSLELGDSALYFCASSPEGQRNTEAFFGQGTRLTVV.

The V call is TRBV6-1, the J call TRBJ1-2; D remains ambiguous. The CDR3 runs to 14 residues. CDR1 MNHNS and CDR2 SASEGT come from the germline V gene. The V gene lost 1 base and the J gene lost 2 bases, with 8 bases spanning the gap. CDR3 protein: CASSEVTTNYGYTF. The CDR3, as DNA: TGTGCCAGCAGTGAAGTGACAACCAACTATGGCTACACCTTC.